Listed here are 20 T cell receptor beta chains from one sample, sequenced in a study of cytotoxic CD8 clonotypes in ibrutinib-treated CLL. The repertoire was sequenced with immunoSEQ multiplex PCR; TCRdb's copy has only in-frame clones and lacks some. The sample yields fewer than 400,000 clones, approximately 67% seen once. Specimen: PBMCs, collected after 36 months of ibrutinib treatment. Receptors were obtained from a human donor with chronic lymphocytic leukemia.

This CDR3 reads CASSQDRRNTGELFF. The CDR3 region has the DNA TGTGCCAGCAGCCAGGACAGGAGGAACACCGGGGAGCTGTTTTTT. This chain connects TRBV5-6 to TRBJ2-2; 7 bases agree with TRBD1. Germline V gives CDR1 SGHDT, CDR2 YYEEEE. Trimming cost V 4 bases and J 1 base; bases outside gene matches: 4. This CDR3 has 15 residues.

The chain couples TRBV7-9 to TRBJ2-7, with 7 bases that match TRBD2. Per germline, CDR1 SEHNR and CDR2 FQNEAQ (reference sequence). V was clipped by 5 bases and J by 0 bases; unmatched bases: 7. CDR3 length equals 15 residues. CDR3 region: CASSVRDYSSYEQYF. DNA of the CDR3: TGTGCCAGCAGCGTTCGGGACTACAGCTCCTACGAGCAGTACTTC.

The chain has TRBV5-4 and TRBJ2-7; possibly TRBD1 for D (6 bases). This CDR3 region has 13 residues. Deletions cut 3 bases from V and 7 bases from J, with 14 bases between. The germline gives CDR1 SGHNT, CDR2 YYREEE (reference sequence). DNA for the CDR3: TGTGCCAGCAGCTCACCTAAGGGGGTAGAGCAGTACTTC. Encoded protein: CASSSPKGVEQYF.

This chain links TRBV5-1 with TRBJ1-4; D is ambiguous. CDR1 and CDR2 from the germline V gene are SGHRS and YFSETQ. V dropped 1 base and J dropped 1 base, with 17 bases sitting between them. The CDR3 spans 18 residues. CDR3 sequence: CASSLYSVGSQTNEKLFF. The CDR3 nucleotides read TGCGCCAGCAGCTTGTATTCCGTCGGCAGTCAAACTAATGAAAAACTGTTTTTT.

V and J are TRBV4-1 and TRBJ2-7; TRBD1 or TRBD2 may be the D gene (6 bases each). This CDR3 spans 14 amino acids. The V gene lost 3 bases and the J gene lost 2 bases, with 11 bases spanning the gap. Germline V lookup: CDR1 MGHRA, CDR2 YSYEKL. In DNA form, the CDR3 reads TGCGCCAGCAGCCAGCTGGAGGGGGCCTACGAGCAGTACTTC. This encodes CASSQLEGAYEQYF.

CDR3 coding DNA: TGTGCCAGCAGCCCATTGAGGGGCATAGAGACCCAGTACTTC. Encoded protein: CASSPLRGIETQYF. The gene calls are TRBV6-5 and TRBJ2-5; perhaps D is TRBD1 or TRBD2 (5 bases each). The length of the CDR3 is 14 residues. Germline values: CDR1 MNHEY, CDR2 SVGAGI. V was pared by 6 bases and J by 4 bases, with 15 bases between.

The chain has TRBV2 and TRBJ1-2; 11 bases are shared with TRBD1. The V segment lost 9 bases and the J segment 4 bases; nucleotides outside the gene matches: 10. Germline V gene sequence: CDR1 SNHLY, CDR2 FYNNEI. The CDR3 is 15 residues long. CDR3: CASEPWGTGGYGYTF. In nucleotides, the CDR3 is TGTGCCAGTGAACCTTGGGGGACAGGGGGCTATGGCTACACCTTC. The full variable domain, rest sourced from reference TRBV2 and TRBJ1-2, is EPEVTQTPSHQVTQMGQEVILRCVPISNHLYFYWYRQILGQKVEFLVSFYNNEISEKSEIFDDQFSVERPDGSNFTLKIRSTKLEDSAMYFCASEPWGTGGYGYTFGSGTRLTVV.

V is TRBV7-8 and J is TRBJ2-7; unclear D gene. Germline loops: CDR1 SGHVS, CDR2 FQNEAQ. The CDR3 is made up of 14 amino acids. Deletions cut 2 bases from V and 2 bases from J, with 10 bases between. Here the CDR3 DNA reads TGTGCCAGCAGCTTACAGCTGGGTACCTACGAGCAGTACTTC. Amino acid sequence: CASSLQLGTYEQYF. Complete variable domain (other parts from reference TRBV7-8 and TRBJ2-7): GAGVSQSPRYKVAKRGQDVALRCDPISGHVSLFWYQQALGQGPEFLTYFQNEAQLDKSGLPSDRFFAERPEGSVSTLKIQRTQQEDSAVYLCASSLQLGTYEQYFGPGTRLTVT.

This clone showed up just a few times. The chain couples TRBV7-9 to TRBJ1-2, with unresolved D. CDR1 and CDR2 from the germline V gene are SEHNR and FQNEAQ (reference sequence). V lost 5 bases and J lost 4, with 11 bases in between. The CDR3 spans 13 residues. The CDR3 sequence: CASSKDGSYGYTF. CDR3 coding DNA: TGTGCCAGCAGCAAGGACGGAAGCTATGGCTACACCTTC.

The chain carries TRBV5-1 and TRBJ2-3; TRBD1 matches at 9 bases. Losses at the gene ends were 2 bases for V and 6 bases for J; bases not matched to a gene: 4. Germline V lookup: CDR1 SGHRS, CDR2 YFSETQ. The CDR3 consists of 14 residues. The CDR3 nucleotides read TGCGCCAGCAGCTTACAGGGGGCCACGGATACGCAGTATTTT. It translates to CASSLQGATDTQYF.

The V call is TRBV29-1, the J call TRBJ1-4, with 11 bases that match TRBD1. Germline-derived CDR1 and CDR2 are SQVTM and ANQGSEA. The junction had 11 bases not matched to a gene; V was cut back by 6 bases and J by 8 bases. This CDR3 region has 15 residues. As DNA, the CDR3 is TGCAGCGTCCGGACAGGGGGCCTCATGTTGGAAAAACTGTTTTTT. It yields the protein CSVRTGGLMLEKLFF.

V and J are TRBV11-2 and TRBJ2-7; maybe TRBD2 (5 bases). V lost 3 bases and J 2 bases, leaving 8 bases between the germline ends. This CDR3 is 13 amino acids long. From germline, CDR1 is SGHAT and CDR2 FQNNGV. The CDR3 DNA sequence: TGTGCCAGCAGCTTTCGGGAAACCTACGAGCAGTACTTC. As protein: CASSFRETYEQYF.

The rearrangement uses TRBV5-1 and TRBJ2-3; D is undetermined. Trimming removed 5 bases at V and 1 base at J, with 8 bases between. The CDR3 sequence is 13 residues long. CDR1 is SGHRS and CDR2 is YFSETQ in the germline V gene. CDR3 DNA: TGCGCCAGCAGGGTAGTTGGCACAGATACGCAGTATTTT. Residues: CASRVVGTDTQYF.

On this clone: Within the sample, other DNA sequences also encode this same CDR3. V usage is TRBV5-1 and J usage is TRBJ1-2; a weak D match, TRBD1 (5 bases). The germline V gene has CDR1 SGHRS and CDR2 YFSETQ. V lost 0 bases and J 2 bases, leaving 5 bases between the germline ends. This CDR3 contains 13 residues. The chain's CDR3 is CASSLEGNYGYTF. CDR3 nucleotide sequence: TGCGCCAGCAGCTTGGAGGGGAACTATGGCTACACCTTC.

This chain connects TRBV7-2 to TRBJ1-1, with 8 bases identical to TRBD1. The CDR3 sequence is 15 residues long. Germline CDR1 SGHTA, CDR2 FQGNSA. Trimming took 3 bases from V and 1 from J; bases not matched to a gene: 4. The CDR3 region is CASSFNRGANTEAFF. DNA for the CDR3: TGTGCCAGCAGCTTTAACAGGGGGGCGAACACTGAAGCTTTCTTT.

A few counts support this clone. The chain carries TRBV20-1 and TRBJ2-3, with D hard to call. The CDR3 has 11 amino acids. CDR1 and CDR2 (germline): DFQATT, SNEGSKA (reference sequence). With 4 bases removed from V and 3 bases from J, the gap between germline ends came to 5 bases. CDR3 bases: TGCAGTGCTACTATTACAGATACGCAGTATTTT. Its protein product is CSATITDTQYF.

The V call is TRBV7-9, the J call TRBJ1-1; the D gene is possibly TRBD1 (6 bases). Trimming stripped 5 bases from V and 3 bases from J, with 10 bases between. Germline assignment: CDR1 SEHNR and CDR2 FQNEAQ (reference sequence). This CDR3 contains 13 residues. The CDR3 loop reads CASSPQGYTEAFF. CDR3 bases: TGTGCCAGCAGCCCACAGGGTTACACTGAAGCTTTCTTT.

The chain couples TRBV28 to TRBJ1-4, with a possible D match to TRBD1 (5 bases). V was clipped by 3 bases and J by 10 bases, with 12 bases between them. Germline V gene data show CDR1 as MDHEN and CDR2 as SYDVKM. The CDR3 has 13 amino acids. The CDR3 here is CASSLASGPKLFF. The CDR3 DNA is TGTGCCAGCAGTTTGGCTTCAGGGCCAAAACTGTTTTTT.

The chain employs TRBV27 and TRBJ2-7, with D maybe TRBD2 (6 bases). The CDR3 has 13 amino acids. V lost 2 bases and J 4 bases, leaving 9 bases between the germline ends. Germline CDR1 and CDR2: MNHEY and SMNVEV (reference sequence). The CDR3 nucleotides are TGTGCCAGCAGTTTAGGTGGAGGGTACGAGCAGTACTTC. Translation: CASSLGGGYEQYF.

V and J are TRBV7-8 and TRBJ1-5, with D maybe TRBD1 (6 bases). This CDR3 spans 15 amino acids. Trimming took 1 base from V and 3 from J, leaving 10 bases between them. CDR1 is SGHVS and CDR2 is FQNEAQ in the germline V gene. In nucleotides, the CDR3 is TGTGCCAGCAGCTTAGGGGGGGGGCCCAATCAGCCCCAGCATTTT. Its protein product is CASSLGGGPNQPQHF.